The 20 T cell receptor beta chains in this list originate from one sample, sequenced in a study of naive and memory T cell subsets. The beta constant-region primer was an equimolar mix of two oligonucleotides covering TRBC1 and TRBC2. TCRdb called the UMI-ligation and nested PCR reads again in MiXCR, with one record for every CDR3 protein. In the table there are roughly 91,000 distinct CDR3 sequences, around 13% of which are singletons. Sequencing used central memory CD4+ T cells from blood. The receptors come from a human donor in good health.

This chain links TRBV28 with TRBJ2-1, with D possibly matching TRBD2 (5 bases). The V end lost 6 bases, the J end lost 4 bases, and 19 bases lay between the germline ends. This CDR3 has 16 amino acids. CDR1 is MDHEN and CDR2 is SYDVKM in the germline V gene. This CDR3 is CASSRLSSGLYNEQFF. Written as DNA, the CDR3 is TGTGCCAGCAGCCGTCTGTCGAGCGGTTTATACAATGAGCAGTTCTTC.

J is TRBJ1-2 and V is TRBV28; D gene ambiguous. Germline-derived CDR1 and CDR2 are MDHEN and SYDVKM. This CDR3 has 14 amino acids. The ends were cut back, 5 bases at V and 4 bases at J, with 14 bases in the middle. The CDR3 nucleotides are TGTGCCAGCAGTATACAACAGTCCTTCTATGGCTACACCTTC. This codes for CASSIQQSFYGYTF.

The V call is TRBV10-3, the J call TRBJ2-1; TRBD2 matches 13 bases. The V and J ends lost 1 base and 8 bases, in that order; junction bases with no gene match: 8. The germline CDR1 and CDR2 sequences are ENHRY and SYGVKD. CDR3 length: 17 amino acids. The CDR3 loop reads CAISELRTSGSTDEQFF. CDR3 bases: TGTGCCATCAGTGAGTTGAGGACTAGCGGGAGTACGGATGAGCAGTTCTTC.

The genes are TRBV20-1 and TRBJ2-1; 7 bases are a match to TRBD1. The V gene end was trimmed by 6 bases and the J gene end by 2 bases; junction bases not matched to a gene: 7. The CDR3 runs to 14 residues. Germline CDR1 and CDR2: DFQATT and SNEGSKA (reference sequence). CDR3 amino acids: CSAETGFAYNEQFF. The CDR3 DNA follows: TGCAGTGCGGAGACAGGGTTCGCCTACAATGAGCAGTTCTTC.

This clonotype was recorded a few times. As DNA, the CDR3 is TGCGCCAGCAGCTTGGCCCTTAGCGGTAGCACAGATACGCAGTATTTT. Amino acid sequence: CASSLALSGSTDTQYF. The rearrangement links TRBV5-1 to TRBJ2-3; maybe TRBD2 (6 bases). Germline V gene data show CDR1 as SGHRS and CDR2 as YFSETQ. V was shortened by 0 bases and J by 0 bases, with 11 bases between the two germline ends. This CDR3 is 16 amino acids long.

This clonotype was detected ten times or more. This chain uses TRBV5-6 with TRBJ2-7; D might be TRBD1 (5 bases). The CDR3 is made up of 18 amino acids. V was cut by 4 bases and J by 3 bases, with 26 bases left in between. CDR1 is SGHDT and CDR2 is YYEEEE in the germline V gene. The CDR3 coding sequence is TGTGCCAGCAGCCCATATTTGGACACCAACAAACTAATCTACGAGCAGTACTTC. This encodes CASSPYLDTNKLIYEQYF.

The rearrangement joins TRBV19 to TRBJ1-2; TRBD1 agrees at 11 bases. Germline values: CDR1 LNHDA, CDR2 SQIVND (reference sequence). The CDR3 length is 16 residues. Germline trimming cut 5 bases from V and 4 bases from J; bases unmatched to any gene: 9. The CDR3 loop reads CASSLGQGDGIYGYTF. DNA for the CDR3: TGTGCCAGTAGTTTGGGACAGGGGGACGGAATCTATGGCTACACCTTC.

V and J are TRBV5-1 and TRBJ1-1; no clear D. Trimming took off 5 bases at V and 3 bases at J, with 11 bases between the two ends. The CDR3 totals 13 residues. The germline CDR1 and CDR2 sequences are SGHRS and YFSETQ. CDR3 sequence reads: CASSWATDTEAFF. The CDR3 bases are TGCGCCAGCAGTTGGGCAACGGACACTGAAGCTTTCTTT.

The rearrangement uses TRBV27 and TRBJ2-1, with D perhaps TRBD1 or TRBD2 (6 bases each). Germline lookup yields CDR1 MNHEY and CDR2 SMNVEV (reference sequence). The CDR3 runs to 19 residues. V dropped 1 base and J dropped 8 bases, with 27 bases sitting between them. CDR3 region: CASSLLEEGGGRTAHEQFF. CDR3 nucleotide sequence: TGTGCCAGCAGTTTATTGGAGGAGGGGGGTGGGAGGACGGCGCATGAGCAGTTCTTC.

The CDR3 DNA sequence: TGTGCCAGCAGTGAAGGGCGGACTAGCGTTGCAGATACGCAGTATTTT. As protein: CASSEGRTSVADTQYF. The rearrangement joins TRBV2 to TRBJ2-3, with TRBD2 matching 9 bases. There are 16 residues in the CDR3. V shed 1 base and J 4 bases; nucleotides not matched to a gene: 6. Germline V gives CDR1 SNHLY, CDR2 FYNNEI.

This chain's CDR3 is CAISDSTSWETQYF. The CDR3 bases are TGTGCCATCAGTGACAGCACCTCTTGGGAGACCCAGTACTTC. The V and J genes are TRBV10-3 and TRBJ2-5; D remains ambiguous. The CDR3 totals 14 residues. V gave up 3 bases and J gave up 5 bases, with 13 bases separating them. Germline loops: CDR1 ENHRY, CDR2 SYGVKD.

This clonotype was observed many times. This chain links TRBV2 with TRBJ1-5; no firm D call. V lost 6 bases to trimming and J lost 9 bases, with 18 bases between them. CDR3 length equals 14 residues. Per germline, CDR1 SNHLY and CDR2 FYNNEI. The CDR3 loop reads CASRSGPSVGPQHF. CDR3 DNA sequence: TGTGCCAGCAGATCCGGGCCCTCGGTGGGGCCCCAGCATTTT.

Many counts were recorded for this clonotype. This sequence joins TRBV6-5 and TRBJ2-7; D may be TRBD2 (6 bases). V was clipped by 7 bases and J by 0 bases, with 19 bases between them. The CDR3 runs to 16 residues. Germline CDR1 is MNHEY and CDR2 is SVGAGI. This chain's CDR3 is CASTRNGGSFSYEQYF. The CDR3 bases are TGTGCCAGCACCCGTAATGGGGGGTCGTTCTCCTACGAGCAGTACTTC.

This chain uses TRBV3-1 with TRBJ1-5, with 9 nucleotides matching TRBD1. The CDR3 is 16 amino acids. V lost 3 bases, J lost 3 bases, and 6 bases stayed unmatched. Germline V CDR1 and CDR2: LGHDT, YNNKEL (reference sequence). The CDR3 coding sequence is TGTGCCAGCAGCCAGAAGGGACAGGGCGTCAATCAGCCCCAGCATTTT. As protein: CASSQKGQGVNQPQHF.

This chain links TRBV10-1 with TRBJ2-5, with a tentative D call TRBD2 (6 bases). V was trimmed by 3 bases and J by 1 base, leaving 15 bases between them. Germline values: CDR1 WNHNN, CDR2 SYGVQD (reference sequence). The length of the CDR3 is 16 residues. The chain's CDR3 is CASSEGSGLGQETQYF. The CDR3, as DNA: TGCGCCAGCAGTGAAGGAAGCGGGTTGGGCCAAGAGACCCAGTACTTC.

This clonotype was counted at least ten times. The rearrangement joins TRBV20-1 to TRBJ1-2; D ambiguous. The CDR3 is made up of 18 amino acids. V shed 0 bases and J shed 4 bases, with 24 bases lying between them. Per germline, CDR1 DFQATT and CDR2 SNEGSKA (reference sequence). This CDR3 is CSARDERFGFSMGYGYTF. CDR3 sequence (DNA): TGCAGTGCTAGAGATGAGAGGTTCGGCTTTTCCATGGGCTATGGCTACACCTTC.

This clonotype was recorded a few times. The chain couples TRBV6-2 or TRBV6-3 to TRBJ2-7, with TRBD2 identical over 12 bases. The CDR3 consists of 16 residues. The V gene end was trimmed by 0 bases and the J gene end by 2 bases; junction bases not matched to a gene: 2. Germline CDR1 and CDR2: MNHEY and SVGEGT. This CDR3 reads CASSYSRTSGTYEQYF. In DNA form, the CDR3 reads TGTGCCAGCAGTTACTCCCGGACTAGCGGGACCTACGAGCAGTACTTC.

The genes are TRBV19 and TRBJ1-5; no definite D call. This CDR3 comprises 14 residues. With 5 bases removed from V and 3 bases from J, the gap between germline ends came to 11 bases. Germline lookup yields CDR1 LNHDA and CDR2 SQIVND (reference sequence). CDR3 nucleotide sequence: TGTGCCAGTAGTGCCCAATACCTCAATCAGCCCCAGCATTTT. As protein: CASSAQYLNQPQHF.

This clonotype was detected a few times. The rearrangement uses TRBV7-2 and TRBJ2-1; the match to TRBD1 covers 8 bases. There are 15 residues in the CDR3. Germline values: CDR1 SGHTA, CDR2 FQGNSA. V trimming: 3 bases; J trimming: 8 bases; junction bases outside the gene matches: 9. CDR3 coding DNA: TGTGCCAGCAGCTTGTTTCAGGGGGCGGTCGATGAGCAGTTCTTC. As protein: CASSLFQGAVDEQFF.

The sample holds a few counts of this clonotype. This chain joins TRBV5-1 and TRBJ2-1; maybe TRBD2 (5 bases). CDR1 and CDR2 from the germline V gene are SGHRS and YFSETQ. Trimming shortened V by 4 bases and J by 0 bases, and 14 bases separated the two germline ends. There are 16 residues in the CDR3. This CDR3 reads CASSRQTGSSYNEQFF. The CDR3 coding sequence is TGCGCCAGCAGCCGCCAGACGGGGAGCTCCTACAATGAGCAGTTCTTC.